The text below deals with one T cell receptor (beta chain). Its antigen remains unknown. The record originates from a study of T cell responses to AZD1222 COVID-19 vaccine. The repertoire was sequenced with immunoSEQ multiplex PCR; TCRdb's copy has only in-frame clones and lacks some. The table records roughly 97,000 clones, approximately 90% of them present only once. Trimming removed 6 bases from V and 4 bases from J; junction bases left unmatched: 13. The CDR3 extends over 15 amino acids. The germline CDR1 and CDR2 sequences are SGHDT and YYEEEE. General observations from the study: The span of vaccine-associated CD4 TCRs extended across spike, with dominance at 160-218 and 743-854. The donor group comprised mostly white British people and more females; the analysis possibly underestimated clonal diversity.

This material consisted of peripheral blood, taken on day 0 of AZD1222 vaccination. The TCR was taken from an adult in good health. V is TRBV5-6 and J is TRBJ2-7, with 7 bases aligning to TRBD2. As DNA, the CDR3 is TGTGCCAGCAACAGTCGGGCTAGCGGACATTACGAGCAGTACTTC. It codes for CASNSRASGHYEQYF.